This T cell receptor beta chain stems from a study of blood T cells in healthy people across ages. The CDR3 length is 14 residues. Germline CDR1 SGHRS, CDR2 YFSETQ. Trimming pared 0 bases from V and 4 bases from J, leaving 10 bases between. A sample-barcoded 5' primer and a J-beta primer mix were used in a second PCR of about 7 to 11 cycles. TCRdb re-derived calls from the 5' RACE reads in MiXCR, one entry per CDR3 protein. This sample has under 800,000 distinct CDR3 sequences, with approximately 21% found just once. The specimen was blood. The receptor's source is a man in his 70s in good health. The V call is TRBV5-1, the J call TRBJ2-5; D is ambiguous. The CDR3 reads CASSLVNPPETQYF. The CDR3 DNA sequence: TGCGCCAGCAGCTTGGTCAACCCCCCAGAGACCCAGTACTTC. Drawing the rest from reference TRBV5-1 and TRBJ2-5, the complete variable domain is KAGVTQTPRYLIKTRGQQVTLSCSPISGHRSVSWYQQTPGQGLQFLFEYFSETQRNKGNFPGRFSGRQFSNSRSEMNVSTLELGDSALYLCASSLVNPPETQYFGPGTRLLVL.